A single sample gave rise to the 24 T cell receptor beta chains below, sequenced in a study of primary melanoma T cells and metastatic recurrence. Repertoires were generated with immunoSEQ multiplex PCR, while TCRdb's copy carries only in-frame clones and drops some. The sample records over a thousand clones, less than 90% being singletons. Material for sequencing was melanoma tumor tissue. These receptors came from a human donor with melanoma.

CDR3 region: CASNGLAGGTDTQYF. The CDR3 nucleotides are TGTGCCAGCAACGGGCTAGCGGGAGGAACAGATACGCAGTATTTT. The chain couples TRBV6-8 to TRBJ2-3; TRBD2 matches 11 bases. V lost 7 bases and J lost 3; bases outside the gene matches: 6. CDR1 is MNHGY, CDR2 SAAAGT, per germline. This CDR3 is 15 amino acids long.

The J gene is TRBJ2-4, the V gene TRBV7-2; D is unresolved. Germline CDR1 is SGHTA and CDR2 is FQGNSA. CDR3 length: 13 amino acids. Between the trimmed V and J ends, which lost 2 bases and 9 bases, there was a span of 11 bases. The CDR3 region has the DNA TGTGCCAGCAGCTTAAACGGCGGTAGCATTCAGTACTTC. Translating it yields CASSLNGGSIQYF.

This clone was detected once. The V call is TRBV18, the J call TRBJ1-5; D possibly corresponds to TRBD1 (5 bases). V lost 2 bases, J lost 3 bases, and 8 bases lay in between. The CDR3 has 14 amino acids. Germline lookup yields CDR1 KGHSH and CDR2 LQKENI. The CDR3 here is CASSPGADNQPQHF. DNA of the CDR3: TGTGCCAGCTCACCAGGGGCAGACAATCAGCCCCAGCATTTT.

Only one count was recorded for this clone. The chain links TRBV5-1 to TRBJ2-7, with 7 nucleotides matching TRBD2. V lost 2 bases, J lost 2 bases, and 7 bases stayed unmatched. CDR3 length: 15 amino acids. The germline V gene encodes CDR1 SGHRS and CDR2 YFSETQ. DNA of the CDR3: TGCGCCAGCAGCTTCCGGGGAGGGGAAACCTACGAGCAGTACTTC. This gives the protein CASSFRGGETYEQYF.

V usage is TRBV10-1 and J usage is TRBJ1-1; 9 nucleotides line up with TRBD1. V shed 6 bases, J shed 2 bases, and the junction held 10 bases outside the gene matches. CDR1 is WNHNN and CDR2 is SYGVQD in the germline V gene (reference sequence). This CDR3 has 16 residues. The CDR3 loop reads CASRRTGARTNTEAFF. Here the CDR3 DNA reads TGCGCCAGCAGGCGGACAGGGGCTAGGACTAACACTGAAGCTTTCTTT.

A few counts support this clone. The CDR3 protein is CASRDSYNQPQHF. In DNA, the CDR3 is TGTGCCAGCAGGGACAGTTACAATCAGCCCCAGCATTTT. The V and J genes are TRBV6-8 and TRBJ1-5; D perhaps matches TRBD1 (6 bases). Trimming pared 6 bases from V and 3 bases from J, leaving 9 bases between. CDR1 is MNHGY, CDR2 SAAAGT, per germline. This CDR3 is built from 13 residues.

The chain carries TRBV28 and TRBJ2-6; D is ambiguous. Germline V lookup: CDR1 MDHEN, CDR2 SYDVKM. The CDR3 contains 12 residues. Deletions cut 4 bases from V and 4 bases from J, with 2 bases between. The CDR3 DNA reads TGTGCCAGCAGTTCCGGGGCCAACGTCCTGACTTTC. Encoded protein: CASSSGANVLTF.

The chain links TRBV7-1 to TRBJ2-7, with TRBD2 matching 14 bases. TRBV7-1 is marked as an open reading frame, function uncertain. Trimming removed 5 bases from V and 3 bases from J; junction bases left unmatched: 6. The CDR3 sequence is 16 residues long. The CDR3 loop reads CASSPSGTSGSYEQYF. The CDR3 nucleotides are TGTGCCAGCAGCCCCAGCGGGACTAGCGGGAGCTACGAGCAGTACTTC.

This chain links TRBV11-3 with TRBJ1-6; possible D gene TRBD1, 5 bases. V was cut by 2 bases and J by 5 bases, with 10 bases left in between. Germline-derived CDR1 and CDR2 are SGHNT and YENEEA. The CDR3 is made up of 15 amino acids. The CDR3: CASSLQGGDNSPLHF. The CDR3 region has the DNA TGTGCCAGCAGCTTACAGGGTGGGGATAATTCACCCCTCCACTTT. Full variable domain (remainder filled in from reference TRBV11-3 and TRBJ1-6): EAGVVQSPRYKIIEKKQPVAFWCNPISGHNTLYWYLQNLGQGPELLIRYENEEAVDDSQLPKDRFSAERLKGVDSTLKIQPAELGDSAVYLCASSLQGGDNSPLHFGNGTRLTVT.

CDR3 loop: CASSFSKGSHNEQFF. CDR3 coding DNA: TGTGCCAGCAGCTTTTCAAAGGGTTCCCACAATGAGCAGTTCTTC. V gene TRBV11-3 combines with J gene TRBJ2-1; D is unclear. The CDR3 totals 15 residues. Germline V gene sequence: CDR1 SGHNT, CDR2 YENEEA. V was pared by 3 bases and J by 5 bases, with 14 bases between.

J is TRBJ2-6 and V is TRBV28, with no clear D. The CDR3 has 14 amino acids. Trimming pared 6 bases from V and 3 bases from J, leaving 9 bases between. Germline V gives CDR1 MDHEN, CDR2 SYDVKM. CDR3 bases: TGTGCCAGCAGCCCGGGTGATGGGGCCAACGTCCTGACTTTC. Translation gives CASSPGDGANVLTF.

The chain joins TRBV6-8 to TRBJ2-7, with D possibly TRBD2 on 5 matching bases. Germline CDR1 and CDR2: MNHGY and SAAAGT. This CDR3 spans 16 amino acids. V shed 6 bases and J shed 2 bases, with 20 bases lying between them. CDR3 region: CASRKAARTNTYEQYF. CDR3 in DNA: TGTGCCAGCAGGAAAGCGGCACGGACGAATACCTACGAGCAGTACTTC.

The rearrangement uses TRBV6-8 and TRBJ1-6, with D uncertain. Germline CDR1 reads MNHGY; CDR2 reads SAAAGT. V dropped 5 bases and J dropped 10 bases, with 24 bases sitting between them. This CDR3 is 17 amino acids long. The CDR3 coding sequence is TGTGCCAGCAGTCGGTTCCGGACCCAAGTCCCGGGATCACCCCTCCACTTT. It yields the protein CASSRFRTQVPGSPLHF.

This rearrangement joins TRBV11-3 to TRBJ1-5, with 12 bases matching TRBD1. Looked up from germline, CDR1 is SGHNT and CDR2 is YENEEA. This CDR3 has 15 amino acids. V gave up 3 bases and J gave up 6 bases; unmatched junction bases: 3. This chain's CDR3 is CASSLGTGGGQPQHF. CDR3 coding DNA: TGTGCCAGCAGCTTGGGGACAGGGGGCGGTCAGCCCCAGCATTTT.

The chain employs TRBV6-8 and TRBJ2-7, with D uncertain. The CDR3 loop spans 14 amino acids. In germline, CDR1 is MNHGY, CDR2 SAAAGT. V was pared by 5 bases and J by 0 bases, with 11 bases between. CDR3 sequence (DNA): TGTGCCAGCAGTGATTGGTCCGCCTCCTACGAGCAGTACTTC. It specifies CASSDWSASYEQYF.

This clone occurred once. CDR3 in amino acids: CATSRGGTDLNTEAFF. As DNA, the CDR3 is TGTGCCACCAGCAGAGGCGGGACAGATCTGAACACTGAAGCTTTCTTT. V gene TRBV15 combines with J gene TRBJ1-1; 7 bases fit TRBD1. V shed 1 base and J 0 bases; nucleotides not matched to a gene: 5. Germline CDR1 LNHNV, CDR2 YYDKDF (reference sequence). The CDR3 runs 16 residues.

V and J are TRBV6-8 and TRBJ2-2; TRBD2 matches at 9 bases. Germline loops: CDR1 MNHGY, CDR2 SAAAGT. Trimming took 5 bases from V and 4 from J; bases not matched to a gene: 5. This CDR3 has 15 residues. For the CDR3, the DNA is TGTGCCAGCAGTGGAATTAGCGGGAGCACCGGGGAGCTGTTTTTT. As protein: CASSGISGSTGELFF.

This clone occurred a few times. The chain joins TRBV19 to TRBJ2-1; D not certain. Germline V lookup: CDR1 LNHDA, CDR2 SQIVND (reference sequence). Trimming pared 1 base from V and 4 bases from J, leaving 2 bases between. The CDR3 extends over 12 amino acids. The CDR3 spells CASSIVYNEQFF. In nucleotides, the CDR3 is TGTGCCAGTAGTATAGTATACAATGAGCAGTTCTTC.

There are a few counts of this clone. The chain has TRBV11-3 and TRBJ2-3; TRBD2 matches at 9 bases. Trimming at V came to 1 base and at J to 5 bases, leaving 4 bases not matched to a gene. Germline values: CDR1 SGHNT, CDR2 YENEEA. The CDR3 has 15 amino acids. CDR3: CASSLGAGGIDTQYF. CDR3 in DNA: TGTGCCAGCAGCTTAGGAGCGGGGGGTATAGATACGCAGTATTTT.

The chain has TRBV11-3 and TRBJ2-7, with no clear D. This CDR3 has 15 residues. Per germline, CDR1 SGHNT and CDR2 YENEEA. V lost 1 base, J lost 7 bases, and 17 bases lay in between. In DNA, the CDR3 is TGTGCCAGCAGCTTAGGATTCGGCCACCCCATTGAGCAGTACTTC. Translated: CASSLGFGHPIEQYF.

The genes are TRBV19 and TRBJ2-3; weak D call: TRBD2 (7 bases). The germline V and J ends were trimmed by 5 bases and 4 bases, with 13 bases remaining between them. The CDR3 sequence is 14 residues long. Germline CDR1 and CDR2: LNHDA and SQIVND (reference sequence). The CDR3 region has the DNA TGTGCCAGTAGTTTAACAGGGAGGGCAGATACGCAGTATTTT. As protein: CASSLTGRADTQYF.

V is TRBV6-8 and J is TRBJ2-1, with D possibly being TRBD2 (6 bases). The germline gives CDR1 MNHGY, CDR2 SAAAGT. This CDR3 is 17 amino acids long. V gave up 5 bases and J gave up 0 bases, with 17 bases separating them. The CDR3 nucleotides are TGTGCCAGCAGTGACCCCGGGAGCGGAGACTCCTACAATGAGCAGTTCTTC. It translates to CASSDPGSGDSYNEQFF.

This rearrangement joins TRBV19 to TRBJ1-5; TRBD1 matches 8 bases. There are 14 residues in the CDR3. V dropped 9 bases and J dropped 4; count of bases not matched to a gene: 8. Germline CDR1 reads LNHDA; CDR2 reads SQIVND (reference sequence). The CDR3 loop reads CASETDRGNQPQHF. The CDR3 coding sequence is TGTGCCAGCGAAACAGACAGGGGAAATCAGCCCCAGCATTTT. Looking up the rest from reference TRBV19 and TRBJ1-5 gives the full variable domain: DGGITQSPKYLFRKEGQNVTLSCEQNLNHDAMYWYRQDPGQGLRLIYYSQIVNDFQKGDIAEGYSVSREKKESFPLTVTSAQKNPTAFYLCASETDRGNQPQHFGDGTRLSIL.

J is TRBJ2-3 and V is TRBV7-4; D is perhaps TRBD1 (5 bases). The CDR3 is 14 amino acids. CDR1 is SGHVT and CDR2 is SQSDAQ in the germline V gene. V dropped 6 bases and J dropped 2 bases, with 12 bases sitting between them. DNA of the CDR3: TGTGCCAGCAGTACGAGACAGCTCACAGATACGCAGTATTTT. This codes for CASSTRQLTDTQYF.